This TCR beta chain was found in a study of neoadjuvant anti-PD-1 for oral cavity cancer. Study-wide results and limits: Larger post-treatment preexisting tumor clones tracked with greater tumor shrinkage.

This clone is termed large. Its specificity is not known. Here immunoSEQ multiplex PCR was the method, and the copy in TCRdb shows in-frame clones only, minus some. The sample shows about 14,000 clones, roughly 40% of them seen only once. V gave up 0 bases and J gave up 9 bases; unmatched junction bases: 7. This CDR3 region has 14 residues. Per the germline V gene, CDR1 is SGHRS and CDR2 is YFSETQ. Sample time point: after neoadjuvant nivolumab, at surgical resection. This sequence joins TRBV5-1 and TRBJ1-1, with 8 bases identical to TRBD1. This receptor was obtained from a person between 40 and 79 years old with oral cavity squamous cell carcinoma. The sequencing used tumor tissue, collected after nivolumab (anti-PD-1) treatment. The CDR3 coding sequence is TGCGCCAGCAGCTTGGGACAGGGGTCGAACAAAGCTTTCTTT. It translates to CASSLGQGSNKAFF.